The rows below give T cell receptor beta chains drawn from one sample of a study of cytomegalovirus exposure and HLA in healthy donors. Measured with immunoSEQ multiplex PCR; TCRdb has only the in-frame clones, and not every one. The repertoire holds more than 150,000 clones, 80% seen once, with 1.9% in the top ten. Sample: PBMCs. These receptors were obtained from a woman between 25 and 40 years old in good health and CMV-seronegative. The CDR3 runs from the conserved cysteine through the conserved F or W. Each record gives: J gene, clone size, D gene, V gene, CDR3 DNA, CDR3 protein. D genes are given only for firm matches. Size values are once, few and many counts, or a class for expanded clones, and some rows have none.

J gene: TRBJ1-3
clone size: -
D gene: TRBD1
V gene: TRBV5-1
CDR3 DNA: TGCGCCAGCAGCATGGGACAGCCTGGAAACACCATATATTTT
CDR3 protein: CASSMGQPGNTIYF

J gene: TRBJ1-1
clone size: few
D gene: -
V gene: TRBV2
CDR3 DNA: TGTGCCAGCAAAACCTCCTGGGCGATGAACACTGAAGCTTTCTTT
CDR3 protein: CASKTSWAMNTEAFF

J gene: TRBJ2-5
clone size: -
D gene: -
V gene: TRBV6-1
CDR3 DNA: TGTGCCAGCAGTACACATCTCCAAGAGACCCAGTACTTC
CDR3 protein: CASSTHLQETQYF

J gene: TRBJ1-6
clone size: -
D gene: -
V gene: TRBV5-1
CDR3 DNA: TGCGCCAGCAGCCCGGGAGGGGGAGTCCAATCACCCCTCCACTTT
CDR3 protein: CASSPGGGVQSPLHF

J gene: TRBJ2-7
clone size: few
D gene: -
V gene: TRBV25-1
CDR3 DNA: TGTGCCAGCAGTGAAGGGGGCAGGGGTATGAACGAGCAGTACTTC
CDR3 protein: CASSEGGRGMNEQYF

J gene: TRBJ1-4
clone size: -
D gene: -
V gene: TRBV15
CDR3 DNA: TGTGCCACCAGCAGAGTTCTTCTGGAGAATGAAAAACTGTTTTTT
CDR3 protein: CATSRVLLENEKLFF

J gene: TRBJ1-5
clone size: -
D gene: -
V gene: TRBV6-6
CDR3 DNA: TGTGCCAGCAGTCCCGGGAGTAGCAATCAGCCCCAGCATTTT
CDR3 protein: CASSPGSSNQPQHF

J gene: TRBJ1-4
clone size: once
D gene: -
V gene: TRBV19
CDR3 DNA: TGTGCCAGTAGTATTCCAGGGCGGAATGAAAAACTGTTTTTT
CDR3 protein: CASSIPGRNEKLFF

J gene: TRBJ2-7
clone size: -
D gene: -
V gene: TRBV5-3
CDR3 DNA: TGTGCCAGAAACTCTCTTCAGTACTTC
CDR3 protein: CARNSLQYF

J gene: TRBJ2-7
clone size: few
D gene: -
V gene: TRBV7-2
CDR3 DNA: TGTGCCAGCAGCTTTATCGCGGTCGGGGGATCAAGCTACGAGCAGTACTTC
CDR3 protein: CASSFIAVGGSSYEQYF

J gene: TRBJ2-7
clone size: -
D gene: -
V gene: TRBV30
CDR3 DNA: TGTGCCTGGATCCACAGGGGAGGTTCCTACGAGCAGTACTTC
CDR3 protein: CAWIHRGGSYEQYF

J gene: TRBJ2-1
clone size: -
D gene: -
V gene: TRBV4-3
CDR3 DNA: TGCGCCAGCAGCTCCTCGGGACTCCGTTCCTCCTACAATGAGCAGTTCTTC
CDR3 protein: CASSSSGLRSSYNEQFF

J gene: TRBJ2-3
clone size: -
D gene: TRBD2
V gene: TRBV4-3
CDR3 DNA: TGCGCCAGCAGCCCCTGGACTAGCGGGGGGTCAGATACGCAGTATTTT
CDR3 protein: CASSPWTSGGSDTQYF

J gene: TRBJ2-1
clone size: -
D gene: TRBD1
V gene: TRBV7-9
CDR3 DNA: TGTGCCAGCAGCTTACGGGACAGGGTCGATGAGCAGTTCTTC
CDR3 protein: CASSLRDRVDEQFF

J gene: TRBJ1-5
clone size: -
D gene: TRBD1
V gene: TRBV29-1
CDR3 DNA: TGCAGCGTCGGTGGGACAGGGGGGCATCAGCCCCAGCATTTT
CDR3 protein: CSVGGTGGHQPQHF

J gene: TRBJ2-1
clone size: -
D gene: TRBD2
V gene: TRBV4-2
CDR3 DNA: TGTGCCAGCAGCCAAGATGAACTAGCGGGGAACAATGAGCAGTTCTTC
CDR3 protein: CASSQDELAGNNEQFF

J gene: TRBJ2-5
clone size: -
D gene: TRBD1
V gene: TRBV7-7
CDR3 DNA: TGTGCTAGCAGCTGGAGGACAGGACAAGAGACCCAGTACTTC
CDR3 protein: CASSWRTGQETQYF

J gene: TRBJ2-2
clone size: once
D gene: TRBD2
V gene: TRBV9
CDR3 DNA: TGTGCCAGCAGCGGGCTAGCGGGGGGCACCGGGGAGCTGTTTTTT
CDR3 protein: CASSGLAGGTGELFF

J gene: TRBJ1-2
clone size: -
D gene: -
V gene: TRBV6-6
CDR3 DNA: TGTGCCAGCAGTAGGGAGGGCCTGAGCTATGGCTACACCTTC
CDR3 protein: CASSREGLSYGYTF

J gene: TRBJ1-1
clone size: -
D gene: TRBD1
V gene: TRBV14
CDR3 DNA: TGTGCCAGCAGCCCACGACAGGGAGCGGGGAACACTGAAGCTTTCTTT
CDR3 protein: CASSPRQGAGNTEAFF

J gene: TRBJ2-2
clone size: -
D gene: -
V gene: TRBV11-2
CDR3 DNA: TGTGCCAGCAGCTTAACCGCGGGGGCTAACACCGGGGAGCTGTTTTTT
CDR3 protein: CASSLTAGANTGELFF

J gene: TRBJ1-1
clone size: few
D gene: -
V gene: TRBV21-1
CDR3 DNA: TGTGCCACCTGGTTTTGGACAGGGGATGTGAACACTGAAGCTTTCTTT
CDR3 protein: CATWFWTGDVNTEAFF

J gene: TRBJ2-7
clone size: -
D gene: -
V gene: TRBV15
CDR3 DNA: TGTGCCACCAGCAGGGGTCGGGGTGTGGGGTCCTACGAGCAGTACTTC
CDR3 protein: CATSRGRGVGSYEQYF

J gene: TRBJ1-1
clone size: -
D gene: -
V gene: TRBV19
CDR3 DNA: TGTGCCAGCCGCAGGGTGGGTGGGACTGAAGCTTTCTTT
CDR3 protein: CASRRVGGTEAFF

J gene: TRBJ1-6
clone size: -
D gene: -
V gene: TRBV7-3
CDR3 DNA: TGTGCCAGCAGCTTAACCGGAGTCCGGGGTCGCGATTCACCCCTCCACTTT
CDR3 protein: CASSLTGVRGRDSPLHF

J gene: TRBJ2-7
clone size: -
D gene: TRBD1
V gene: TRBV4-3
CDR3 DNA: TGCGCCAGCAGCCAGAGACAGGGCCGTGAGCAGTACTTC
CDR3 protein: CASSQRQGREQYF

J gene: TRBJ2-2
clone size: -
D gene: TRBD2
V gene: TRBV9
CDR3 DNA: TGTGCCAGCAGTATAGGGGCTAGCGGGGGGAACACCGGGGAGCTGTTTTTT
CDR3 protein: CASSIGASGGNTGELFF

J gene: TRBJ2-3
clone size: -
D gene: -
V gene: TRBV5-1
CDR3 DNA: TGCGCCAGCATACCCAATCACAGGGCGCAATGTAGCACAGATACGCAGTATTTT
CDR3 protein: CASIPNHRAQCSTDTQYF

J gene: TRBJ2-1
clone size: -
D gene: TRBD2
V gene: TRBV10-2
CDR3 DNA: TGCGCCAGCCGACCGGGACTAGTCGTCAATGAGCAGTTCTTC
CDR3 protein: CASRPGLVVNEQFF

J gene: TRBJ1-4
clone size: -
D gene: TRBD1
V gene: TRBV5-6
CDR3 DNA: TGTGCCAGCAGCTTGGACACCGGGACAGGGGGCAATGAAAAACTGTTTTTT
CDR3 protein: CASSLDTGTGGNEKLFF

J gene: TRBJ1-3
clone size: -
D gene: TRBD1
V gene: TRBV15
CDR3 DNA: TGTGCCACCAGACCCACAGGGGATGGAAACACCATATATTTT
CDR3 protein: CATRPTGDGNTIYF

J gene: TRBJ1-2
clone size: -
D gene: TRBD1
V gene: TRBV7-8
CDR3 DNA: TGTGCCAGCAGCCCACGGACAGGGTACGGCTACACCTTC
CDR3 protein: CASSPRTGYGYTF

J gene: TRBJ2-5
clone size: once
D gene: -
V gene: TRBV18
CDR3 DNA: TGTGCCAGCTCATATTTGGAGTCCGACCAAGAGACCCAGTACTTC
CDR3 protein: CASSYLESDQETQYF

J gene: TRBJ2-1
clone size: -
D gene: TRBD1
V gene: TRBV2
CDR3 DNA: TGTGCCAGCAGTGACCGTTCGTTCAGCAGGGGGTTATACAATGAGCAGTTCTTC
CDR3 protein: CASSDRSFSRGLYNEQFF

J gene: TRBJ2-3
clone size: -
D gene: -
V gene: TRBV5-1
CDR3 DNA: TGCGCCAGCAGCCATGAACTGGATACGCAGTATTTT
CDR3 protein: CASSHELDTQYF

J gene: TRBJ2-7
clone size: -
D gene: TRBD1
V gene: TRBV4-1
CDR3 DNA: TGCGCCAGCAGCCAACCCGGGACAGGGGATTACGAGCAGTACTTC
CDR3 protein: CASSQPGTGDYEQYF

J gene: TRBJ2-3
clone size: -
D gene: -
V gene: TRBV7-2
CDR3 DNA: TGTGCCAGCAGCCCAGACTTCGTCACAGATACGCAGTATTTT
CDR3 protein: CASSPDFVTDTQYF

J gene: TRBJ1-1
clone size: -
D gene: TRBD1
V gene: TRBV5-6
CDR3 DNA: TGTGCCAGCAGCTTGGCTGGGACAGGGTCAGCTTTCTTT
CDR3 protein: CASSLAGTGSAFF

J gene: TRBJ2-1
clone size: few
D gene: TRBD2
V gene: TRBV6-1
CDR3 DNA: TGTGCCAGCAGTGATAGCGGGGGGGCGGGAGAGCAGTTCTTC
CDR3 protein: CASSDSGGAGEQFF

J gene: TRBJ2-3
clone size: once
D gene: TRBD2
V gene: TRBV9
CDR3 DNA: TGTGCCAGCAGCCCTAGCGGGGGGATCACAGATACGCAGTATTTT
CDR3 protein: CASSPSGGITDTQYF

J gene: TRBJ2-7
clone size: -
D gene: -
V gene: TRBV6-1
CDR3 DNA: TGTGCCAGCAGTGACCCGGGACTTCTGATTTACGAGCAGTACTTC
CDR3 protein: CASSDPGLLIYEQYF

J gene: TRBJ1-3
clone size: -
D gene: -
V gene: TRBV5-8
CDR3 DNA: TGTGCCAGCAGCTTAGGCTGGAGCTCTGGAAACACCATATATTTT
CDR3 protein: CASSLGWSSGNTIYF

J gene: TRBJ2-3
clone size: -
D gene: TRBD2
V gene: TRBV7-6
CDR3 DNA: TGTGCCAGCAGCTTAGCGGGACTAGGGAAGGATACGCAGTATTTT
CDR3 protein: CASSLAGLGKDTQYF

J gene: TRBJ1-5
clone size: -
D gene: -
V gene: TRBV7-2
CDR3 DNA: TGTGCCAGCAGCTTAGATAACAGGGACAATCAGCCCCAGCATTTT
CDR3 protein: CASSLDNRDNQPQHF

J gene: TRBJ1-2
clone size: few
D gene: -
V gene: TRBV29-1
CDR3 DNA: TGCAGCGCTGTCACGGAGCAAGCTTTAGGCTACTCCTTC
CDR3 protein: CSAVTEQALGYSF